This T cell receptor beta chain stems from a study of blood T cell repertoires in COVID-19. TCRdb's copy holds only in-frame clones and misses some; the assay was immunoSEQ multiplex PCR. The sample has around 400,000 clones, about 87% seen once. The germline V gene has CDR1 LGHDT and CDR2 YNNKEL (reference sequence). Deletions cut 1 base from V and 4 bases from J, with 7 bases between. The CDR3 length is 13 residues. Source material: peripheral blood. The origin of this receptor is a woman in her sixties or seventies with COVID-19, enrolled during active disease. The chain combines TRBV3-1 (or the pseudogene TRBV3-2) with TRBJ1-1; no firm D call. The CDR3 is CASSQGPGTEAFF. In DNA form, the CDR3 reads TGTGCCAGCAGCCAAGGTCCGGGCACTGAAGCTTTCTTT.